A selection of T cell receptor beta chains follows, all from one sample in a study of blood T cell repertoires in COVID-19. Generated by immunoSEQ multiplex PCR, the TCRdb table keeps only in-frame clones and is missing some. The sample lists approximately 60,000 clones; approximately 79% were seen once. Source material: peripheral blood. Every receptor here comes from a woman aged 80 or older with active or convalescent COVID-19. CDR3s include the opening cysteine and the closing phenylalanine or tryptophan. A D gene is named only where the DNA matches it firmly. Not every row has a clone size; where given, it reads once, few, many or a size class.

d_gene	len	v_gene	abundance	j_gene	CDR3aa	CDR3nt
NA	15	TRBV2	NA	TRBJ1-5	CASSEARGAGQPQHF	TGTGCCAGCAGTGAAGCGCGGGGGGCAGGCCAGCCCCAGCATTTT
TRBD1	21	TRBV3-1/TRBV3-2	NA	TRBJ2-7	CASSQDRWDRGLLSMYGEQYF	TGTGCCAGCAGCCAAGATCGGTGGGACAGGGGTCTCCTAAGTATGTACGGCGAGCAGTACTTC
TRBD1	15	TRBV7-9	NA	TRBJ1-2	CASSFPQGGNYGYTF	TGTGCCAGCAGCTTCCCCCAGGGGGGAAACTATGGCTACACCTTC
TRBD1	17	TRBV7-2	NA	TRBJ1-6	CASSSPDRGTYNSPLHF	TGTGCCAGCAGCTCCCCAGACAGGGGAACCTATAATTCACCCCTCCACTTT
NA	15	TRBV18	NA	TRBJ2-2	CASSPRDISTGELFF	TGTGCCAGCTCACCAAGGGACATTAGCACCGGGGAGCTGTTTTTT
NA	13	TRBV7-9	once	TRBJ1-1	CASRQQERTEAFF	TGTGCCAGCAGACAACAGGAGCGCACTGAAGCTTTCTTT
NA	14	TRBV7-9	medium-sized	TRBJ1-6	CASSSDSYNSPLHF	TGTGCCAGCAGCTCGGACAGTTATAATTCACCCCTCCACTTT
NA	13	TRBV7-6	NA	TRBJ2-5	CASSPGGRETQYF	TGTGCCAGCAGCCCCGGCGGCCGGGAGACCCAGTACTTC
NA	14	TRBV5-4	once	TRBJ1-2	CASRSRRDNYGYTF	TGTGCCAGCAGGAGTCGCAGGGATAACTATGGCTACACCTTC
TRBD1	14	TRBV6-2/TRBV6-3	NA	TRBJ1-2	CASSYRQGARGYTF	TGTGCCAGCAGTTATCGACAGGGGGCGCGTGGCTACACCTTC
NA	12	TRBV29-1	NA	TRBJ2-1	CSGGLMENEQFF	TGCAGCGGCGGGCTGATGGAGAATGAGCAGTTCTTC
TRBD1	15	TRBV11-2	many	TRBJ2-7	CASSSAGQGGYEQYF	TGTGCCAGCAGCTCCGCGGGACAGGGGGGCTACGAGCAGTACTTC
NA	13	TRBV19	NA	TRBJ1-4	CASSIAQAEKLFF	TGTGCCAGTAGTATCGCTCAAGCGGAAAAACTGTTTTTT
NA	16	TRBV5-5	NA	TRBJ1-6	CASSLARRMDNSPLHF	TGTGCCAGCAGCTTGGCGCGGAGAATGGATAATTCACCCCTCCACTTT
NA	14	TRBV19	once	TRBJ1-5	CASSRSGMNQPQHF	TGTGCCAGTAGTCGGTCAGGAATGAATCAGCCCCAGCATTTT
TRBD1	14	TRBV2	NA	TRBJ2-5	CASSRDRGQETQYF	TGTGCCAGCAGTCGGGACAGGGGTCAAGAGACCCAGTACTTC
NA	11	TRBV7-6	NA	TRBJ1-3	CASSIRNTIYF	TGTGCCAGCAGCATCAGAAACACCATATATTTT
TRBD1	15	TRBV5-1	NA	TRBJ1-2	CASSGGQGSSYGYTF	TGCGCCAGCAGCGGGGGACAGGGAAGTAGCTATGGCTACACCTTC
TRBD2	15	TRBV19	NA	TRBJ2-3	CASSGLGGGTDTQYF	TGTGCCAGTAGTGGTCTCGGCGGGGGTACAGATACGCAGTATTTT
TRBD2	16	TRBV7-3	NA	TRBJ2-3	CASSLTSGTYTDTQYF	TGTGCCAGCAGCTTAACTAGCGGGACATACACAGATACGCAGTATTTT
NA	14	TRBV5-1	NA	TRBJ1-2	CASSLAVSDYGYTF	TGCGCCAGCAGCTTGGCTGTCTCGGACTATGGCTACACCTTC
TRBD1	15	TRBV11-3	once	TRBJ2-5	CASSVGQVVGETQYF	TGTGCCAGCAGCGTCGGACAGGTGGTGGGGGAGACCCAGTACTTC
NA	14	TRBV5-6	NA	TRBJ1-2	CASSPGPGRSGYTF	TGTGCCAGCAGCCCAGGGCCGGGTAGAAGCGGCTACACCTTC
NA	15	TRBV3-1/TRBV3-2	few	TRBJ2-7	CASSSGPTGSYEQYF	TGTGCCAGCAGCTCAGGCCCTACAGGCTCCTACGAGCAGTACTTC
TRBD2	15	TRBV7-6	NA	TRBJ2-5	CASSLAGLVAETQYF	TGTGCCAGCAGCTTAGCGGGACTAGTCGCCGAGACCCAGTACTTC
TRBD1	15	TRBV5-5	NA	TRBJ1-2	CASSLVTGANYGYTF	TGTGCCAGCAGCTTGGTGACAGGGGCCAACTATGGCTACACCTTC
NA	14	TRBV11-3	NA	TRBJ1-6	CASSFGSYNSPLHF	TGTGCCAGCAGCTTTGGCAGTTATAATTCACCCCTCCACTTT
TRBD1	12	TRBV10-3	NA	TRBJ1-1	CAISAGGTEAFF	TGTGCCATCAGTGCAGGGGGCACTGAAGCTTTCTTT
TRBD2	18	TRBV18	NA	TRBJ2-7	CASSPRLAGGLISYEQYF	TGTGCCAGCTCACCACGACTAGCGGGGGGCCTCATCTCCTACGAGCAGTACTTC